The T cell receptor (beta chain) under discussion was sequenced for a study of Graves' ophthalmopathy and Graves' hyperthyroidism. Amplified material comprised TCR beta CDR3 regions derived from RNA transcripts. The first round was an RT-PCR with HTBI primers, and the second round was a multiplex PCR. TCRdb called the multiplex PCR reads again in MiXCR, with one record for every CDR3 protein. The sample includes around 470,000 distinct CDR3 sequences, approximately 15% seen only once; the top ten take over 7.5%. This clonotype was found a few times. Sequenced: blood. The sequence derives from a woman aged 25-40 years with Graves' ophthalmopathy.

The CDR3 reads CSARELEAFF. The CDR3 nucleotides read TGCAGTGCTAGAGAACTCGAAGCTTTCTTT. This sequence joins TRBV20-1 and TRBJ1-1; D not certain. The CDR3 length is 10 residues. Trimming pared 0 bases from V and 8 bases from J, leaving 4 bases between. Germline-derived CDR1 and CDR2 are DFQATT and SNEGSKA (reference sequence).